This T cell receptor beta chain was captured in a study of blood T cell repertoires in COVID-19. Across the whole study: Acute-phase and convalescent COVID-19 samples originated in the United States, Italy and Spain.

J was trimmed by 4 bases and V by 0 bases; bases with no gene match: 4. Germline V CDR1 and CDR2: LGHNA, YNFKEQ. CDR3 length equals 16 residues. Only in-frame clones appear in the TCRdb table, and some are missing; sequencing was by immunoSEQ multiplex PCR. The sample includes about 260,000 clones, 88% of them seen just once. The source material was peripheral blood. The chain uses TRBV4-2 and TRBJ2-1; 9 positions match TRBD2. The receptor was derived from a man in his sixties who had recovered from COVID-19. The CDR3 region is CASSQEAGGYYNEQFF. CDR3 sequence (DNA): TGTGCCAGCAGCCAAGAGGCGGGGGGGTATTACAATGAGCAGTTCTTC.